The clone carrying this T cell receptor (beta chain) was seen ten or more times. As yet, its antigen is unknown. The CDR3 spans 16 residues. Germline-derived CDR1 and CDR2 are SGHDT and YYEEEE. The V segment lost 3 bases and the J segment 3 bases; nucleotides outside the gene matches: 7. This record belongs to a study of identical twins. In TCRdb, the 5' RACE reads were re-called with MiXCR into one record per CDR3 protein. Among hundreds of thousands of distinct CDR3 sequences, about 8.3% were seen once, and the ten largest hold more than 2%. General study results and limits: Findings came from cross-sectional statistics, without long-term follow-up of donors. Out-of-frame alpha sequences shared by twins were enriched for low generation probability. Insertions ran lower in abundant cord blood beta clonotypes, though not in memory repertoires.

These sequences were also reported in another study, on yellow fever vaccine responses in identical twins. From that paper: The T cell response to vaccination in identical twins was reportedly partly convergent and partly personalized.

This chain links TRBV5-6 with TRBJ2-7; 12 bases map to TRBD2. The TCR sequence derives from a woman younger than 35 in good health. Sequencing used memory (CD45RO+) T cells sorted from blood. The CDR3 loop is CASSWRLAGEVYEQYF. The CDR3 bases are TGTGCCAGCAGCTGGCGACTAGCGGGAGAGGTCTACGAGCAGTACTTC.